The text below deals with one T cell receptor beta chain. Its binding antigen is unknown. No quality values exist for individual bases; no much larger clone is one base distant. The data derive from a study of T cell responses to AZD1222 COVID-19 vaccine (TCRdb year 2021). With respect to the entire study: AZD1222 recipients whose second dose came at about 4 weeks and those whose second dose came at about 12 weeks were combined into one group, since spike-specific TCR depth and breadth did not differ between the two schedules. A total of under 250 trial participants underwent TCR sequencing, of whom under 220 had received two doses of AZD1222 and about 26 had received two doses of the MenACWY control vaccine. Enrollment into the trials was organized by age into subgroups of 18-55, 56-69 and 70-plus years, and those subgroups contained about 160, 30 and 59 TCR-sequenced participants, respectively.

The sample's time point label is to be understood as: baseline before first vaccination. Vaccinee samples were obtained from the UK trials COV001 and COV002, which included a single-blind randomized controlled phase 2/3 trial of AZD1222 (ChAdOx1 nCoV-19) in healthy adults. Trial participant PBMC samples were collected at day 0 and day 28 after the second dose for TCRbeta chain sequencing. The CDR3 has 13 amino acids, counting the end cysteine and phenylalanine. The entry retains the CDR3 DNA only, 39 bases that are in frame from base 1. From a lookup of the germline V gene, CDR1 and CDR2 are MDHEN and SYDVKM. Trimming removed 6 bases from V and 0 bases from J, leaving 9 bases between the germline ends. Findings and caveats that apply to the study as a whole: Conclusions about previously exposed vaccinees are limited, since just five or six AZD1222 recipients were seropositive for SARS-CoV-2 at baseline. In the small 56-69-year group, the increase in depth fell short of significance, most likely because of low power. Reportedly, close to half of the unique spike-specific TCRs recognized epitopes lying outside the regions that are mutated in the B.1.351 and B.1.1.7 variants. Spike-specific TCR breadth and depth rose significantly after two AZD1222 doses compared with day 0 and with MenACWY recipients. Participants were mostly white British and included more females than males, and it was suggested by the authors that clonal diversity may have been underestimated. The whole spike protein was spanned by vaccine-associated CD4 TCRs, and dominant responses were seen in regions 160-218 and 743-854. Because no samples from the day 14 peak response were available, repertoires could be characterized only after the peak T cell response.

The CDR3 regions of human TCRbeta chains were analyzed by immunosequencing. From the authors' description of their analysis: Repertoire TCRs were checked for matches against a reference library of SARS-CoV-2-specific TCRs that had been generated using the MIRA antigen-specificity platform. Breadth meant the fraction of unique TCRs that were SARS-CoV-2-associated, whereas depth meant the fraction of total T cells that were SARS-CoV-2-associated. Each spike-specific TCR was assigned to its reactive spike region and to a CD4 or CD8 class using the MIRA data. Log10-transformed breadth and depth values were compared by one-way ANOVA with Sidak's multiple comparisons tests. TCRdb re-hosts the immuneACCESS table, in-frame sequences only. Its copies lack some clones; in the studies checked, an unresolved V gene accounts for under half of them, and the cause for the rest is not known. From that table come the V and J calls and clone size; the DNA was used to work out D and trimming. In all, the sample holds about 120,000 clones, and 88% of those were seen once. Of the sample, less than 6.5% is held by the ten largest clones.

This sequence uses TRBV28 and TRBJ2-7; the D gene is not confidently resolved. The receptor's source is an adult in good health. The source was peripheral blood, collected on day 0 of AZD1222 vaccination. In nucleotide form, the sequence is TGTGCCAGCAGACCTTTTAGCTCCTACGAGCAGTACTTC. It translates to CASRPFSSYEQYF.